The 18 T cell receptor beta chains listed next were all sequenced from one sample in a study of T cells in Graves' hyperthyroidism and ophthalmopathy. Amplification yielded TCR beta CDR3 regions, with RNA transcripts as the source. First-round RT-PCR with HTBI primers amplified the TCR CDR3 region. MiXCR was run by TCRdb on the multiplex PCR reads, yielding one entry per CDR3 protein. Found here are 300,000 to 350,000 distinct CDR3 sequences, approximately 15% of them singletons; the top ten hold roughly 25%. The source material was blood. All receptors derive from a woman under 40 with Graves' hyperthyroidism.

The sample holds many counts of this clonotype. The CDR3 reads CASSRISTSYEQYF. The CDR3 DNA is TGTGCCAGCAGCCGCATCAGTACTTCCTACGAGCAGTACTTC. J is TRBJ2-7 and V is TRBV13; no reliable D call. Germline V gene lookup returns CDR1 PRHDT and CDR2 FYEKMQ (reference sequence). V lost 5 bases and J 1 base, leaving 12 bases between the germline ends. The CDR3 sequence is 14 residues long.

This clonotype was found many times. This chain uses TRBV2 with TRBJ2-1, with 10 positions matching TRBD1. The CDR3 covers 15 residues. Germline V gives CDR1 SNHLY, CDR2 FYNNEI. The junction had 11 bases not matched to a gene; V was cut back by 6 bases and J by 9 bases. The chain's CDR3 is CASRPGTGAVGEQFF. Here the CDR3 DNA reads TGTGCCAGCAGGCCCGGGACAGGGGCCGTTGGTGAGCAGTTCTTC.

This clonotype has ten or more counts. CDR3 sequence (DNA): TGTGCCAGCAGTGCAGAACCAAGAACCGGGGAGCTGTTTTTT. As protein: CASSAEPRTGELFF. The V gene is TRBV6-1, the J gene TRBJ2-2; D is uncertain. Germline V gene sequence: CDR1 MNHNS, CDR2 SASEGT. V was cut by 4 bases and J by 5 bases, with 11 bases left in between. This CDR3 is 14 amino acids long.

This clonotype has just a few counts. The chain combines TRBV2 with TRBJ2-7, with TRBD1 matching over 10 bases. Germline V gene lookup returns CDR1 SNHLY and CDR2 FYNNEI. CDR3 length equals 16 residues. V dropped 8 bases and J dropped 3; count of bases not matched to a gene: 13. The CDR3 protein is CASEPGQGSLNYEQYF. The DNA for the CDR3 is TGTGCCAGCGAACCGGGACAGGGGTCCCTCAACTACGAGCAGTACTTC. The full variable domain, rest sourced from reference TRBV2 and TRBJ2-7, is EPEVTQTPSHQVTQMGQEVILRCVPISNHLYFYWYRQILGQKVEFLVSFYNNEISEKSEIFDDQFSVERPDGSNFTLKIRSTKLEDSAMYFCASEPGQGSLNYEQYFGPGTRLTVT.

The sample holds many counts of this clonotype. The rearrangement joins TRBV29-1 to TRBJ1-1; D gene ambiguous. V lost 4 bases, J lost 4 bases, and 7 bases lay in between. From germline, CDR1 is SQVTM and CDR2 ANQGSEA. There are 11 residues in the CDR3. Here the CDR3 reads CSVVGPTEAFF. CDR3 nucleotide sequence: TGCAGCGTTGTCGGCCCCACTGAAGCTTTCTTT.

This clonotype was recorded at least ten times. The chain recombines TRBV28 with TRBJ2-7, with 7 bases lining up with TRBD1. Germline CDR1 is MDHEN and CDR2 is SYDVKM. V shed 5 bases and J 3 bases; nucleotides not matched to a gene: 10. The CDR3 has 15 amino acids. DNA for the CDR3: TGTGCCAGCAGTCATTGGAGACAGGGCATCTACGAGCAGTACTTC. As protein: CASSHWRQGIYEQYF.

This clonotype was recorded many times. The chain combines TRBV29-1 with TRBJ1-1; the D gene is possibly TRBD1 (5 bases). The V gene's germline CDR1 is SQVTM and CDR2 ANQGSEA. This CDR3 spans 12 amino acids. The V gene lost 2 bases and the J gene lost 6 bases, with 10 bases spanning the gap. The CDR3: CSVERGGSEAFF. For the CDR3, the DNA is TGCAGCGTTGAACGGGGGGGATCTGAAGCTTTCTTT. Combining the CDR3 with reference TRBV29-1 and TRBJ1-1 gives the whole variable domain SAVISQKPSRDICQRGTSLTIQCQVDSQVTMMFWYRQQPGQSLTLIATANQGSEATYESGFVIDKFPISRPNLTFSTLTVSNMSPEDSSIYLCSVERGGSEAFFGQGTRLTVV.

This clonotype appeared a few times. The chain carries TRBV20-1 and TRBJ1-5; D is possibly TRBD1 (5 bases). The CDR3 runs to 14 residues. V was trimmed by 4 bases and J by 0 bases, leaving 10 bases between them. Germline V gene lookup returns CDR1 DFQATT and CDR2 SNEGSKA (reference sequence). The CDR3 is CSAIGTYSNQPQHF. CDR3 nucleotides: TGCAGTGCTATTGGGACTTATAGCAATCAGCCCCAGCATTTT.

J is TRBJ2-1 and V is TRBV12-3 or TRBV12-4; tentative D call: TRBD2 (6 bases). This CDR3 contains 16 residues. Between the trimmed V and J ends, which lost 3 bases and 5 bases, there was a span of 17 bases. The CDR3 nucleotides read TGTGCCAGCAGTTTTTATCCTGGGGGGACCAACAATGAGCAGTTCTTC. It translates to CASSFYPGGTNNEQFF.

This clonotype was seen repeatedly, ten times or more. The J gene is TRBJ1-3, the V gene TRBV12-3 or TRBV12-4; a possible D gene is TRBD1 (6 bases). Trimming cost V 1 base and J 6 bases, with 16 bases left between them. CDR3 length equals 16 residues. In DNA form, the CDR3 reads TGTGCCAGCAGTTTAGGAGGGGGATCCAGGCCAAACACCATATATTTT. Its translation: CASSLGGGSRPNTIYF.

This clonotype was counted ten times or more. V usage is TRBV7-9 and J usage is TRBJ2-7, with 8 bases lining up with TRBD1. CDR1 is SEHNR and CDR2 is FQNEAQ in the germline V gene (reference sequence). With V trimmed by 5 bases and J by 3 bases, 0 bases remained unmatched. This CDR3 spans 12 amino acids. The chain's CDR3 is CASSTGGYEQYF. The CDR3 region has the DNA TGTGCCAGCAGCACAGGGGGCTACGAGCAGTACTTC.

This clonotype was observed many times. This chain links TRBV27 with TRBJ2-5; 7 nucleotides agree with TRBD1. CDR3 length: 16 residues. The trim removed 3 bases at V and 2 bases at J, leaving 9 bases unmatched. Germline CDR1 is MNHEY and CDR2 is SMNVEV (reference sequence). CDR3 DNA sequence: TGTGCCAGCAGTTTCTATCGACAGGGTTTACAAGAGACCCAGTACTTC. As protein: CASSFYRQGLQETQYF.

This clonotype was seen ten or more times. V and J are TRBV7-9 and TRBJ2-7, with 7 bases matching TRBD1. The CDR3 is made up of 13 amino acids. Germline V gene lookup returns CDR1 SEHNR and CDR2 FQNEAQ (reference sequence). Trimming at V came to 3 bases and at J to 6 bases, leaving 5 bases not matched to a gene. CDR3 sequence reads: CASSFVTGTEQYF. CDR3 DNA sequence: TGTGCCAGCAGCTTCGTGACAGGGACCGAGCAGTACTTC.

This clonotype was found many times. Written as DNA, the CDR3 is TGTGCCAGCAGCCGCCGGGACAGAGGCACCGGGGAGCTGTTTTTT. As protein: CASSRRDRGTGELFF. The chain links TRBV12-3 or TRBV12-4 to TRBJ2-2, with 7 bases matching TRBD1. This CDR3 contains 15 residues. V shed 6 bases, J shed 4 bases, and the junction held 8 bases outside the gene matches.

The CDR3 DNA reads TGTGCCAGCAGGAATCGTGCTAGCAATCAGCCCCAGCATTTT. Translated: CASRNRASNQPQHF. The genes are TRBV3-1 and TRBJ1-5; no definite D call. Trimming left V 6 bases short and J 0 bases short, with 9 bases between. Germline CDR1 and CDR2: LGHDT and YNNKEL (reference sequence). The CDR3 is 14 residues long.

This chain uses TRBV6-1 with TRBJ2-7, with D perhaps TRBD1 (5 bases). Germline values: CDR1 MNHNS, CDR2 SASEGT. Trimming left V 7 bases short and J 0 bases short, with 19 bases between. The CDR3 loop spans 16 amino acids. The CDR3 reads CASNPLSTAPSYEQYF. CDR3 DNA: TGTGCCAGCAACCCTCTTTCGACAGCCCCCTCCTACGAGCAGTACTTC.

This chain links TRBV7-2 with TRBJ1-3; D gene uncertain. In germline, CDR1 is SGHTA, CDR2 FQGNSA. There are 15 residues in the CDR3. The ends were cut back, 4 bases at V and 0 bases at J, with 10 bases in the middle. This CDR3 reads CASSSGPNSGNTIYF. The CDR3 nucleotides read TGTGCCAGCAGCTCCGGACCGAACTCTGGAAACACCATATATTTT.

V gene TRBV4-3 combines with J gene TRBJ2-2; 7 nucleotides agree with TRBD1. The V segment lost 0 bases and the J segment 6 bases; nucleotides outside the gene matches: 13. This CDR3 is 18 amino acids long. Germline values: CDR1 LGHNA, CDR2 YSLEER. CDR3 amino acids: CASSQDPVGQRRAGELFF. The CDR3, as DNA: TGCGCCAGCAGCCAAGATCCCGTGGGACAGCGGCGGGCCGGGGAGCTGTTTTTT.